This TCR beta chain was captured by sequencing in a study of shared clonotypes between healthy human individuals. A remark on this clone: Its antigen is unidentified.

Germline values: CDR1 MNHNS, CDR2 SASEGT. V trimming: 10 bases; J trimming: 3 bases; junction bases outside the gene matches: 10. This CDR3 is built from 15 residues. Points from the study as a whole: Clonotypes that were shared across a few donors made up around 4.6% of naive CD4 clonotypes.

Sequencing was performed with immunoSEQ multiplex PCR; in TCRdb, only in-frame clones are kept and a portion is missing. This table holds millions of clones, 85% to 95% found once. Sequencing was performed on naive CD4+ T cells sorted from blood. Subset noted: CD45RA+ positively selected. This TCR was sampled from a man between 18 and 29 years old in good health. The V gene is TRBV6-1, the J gene TRBJ2-1, with 9 bases aligning to TRBD2. CDR3 sequence: CAINGLAGLYNEQFF. The CDR3, as DNA: TGTGCCATTAACGGGCTAGCGGGGCTCTACAATGAGCAGTTCTTC.